Listed here is a single TCR beta chain. This specimen comes from a study of blood T cell repertoires in COVID-19. At the level of the study: The United States, Italy and Spain supplied acute and convalescent COVID-19 samples. PBMCs, B-cell-depleted T cells, or T cells were the source of the cDNA or gDNA that made up the material.

The V gene lost 4 bases and the J gene lost 8 bases, with 17 bases spanning the gap. CDR1 and CDR2 from the germline V gene are GTSNPN and SVGIG (reference sequence). The CDR3 has 13 amino acids. Per the original methods: Reference gene primer amplification yielded estimated nucleated cell counts. The protocol was immunoSEQ multiplex PCR, while the TCRdb copy is restricted to in-frame clones and leaves out a portion. V, J and clone size are taken as reported in that table, and D and trimming were inferred from the DNA itself. The sample lists under 200,000 clones, over 75% occurring once. V and J are TRBV30 and TRBJ1-1; unclear D gene. The source material was peripheral blood. The receptor was isolated from a man in his forties with active or convalescent COVID-19. CDR3 amino acids: CAWNSRPTGEAFF. As DNA, the CDR3 is TGTGCCTGGAATAGTCGACCAACGGGGGAAGCTTTCTTT.